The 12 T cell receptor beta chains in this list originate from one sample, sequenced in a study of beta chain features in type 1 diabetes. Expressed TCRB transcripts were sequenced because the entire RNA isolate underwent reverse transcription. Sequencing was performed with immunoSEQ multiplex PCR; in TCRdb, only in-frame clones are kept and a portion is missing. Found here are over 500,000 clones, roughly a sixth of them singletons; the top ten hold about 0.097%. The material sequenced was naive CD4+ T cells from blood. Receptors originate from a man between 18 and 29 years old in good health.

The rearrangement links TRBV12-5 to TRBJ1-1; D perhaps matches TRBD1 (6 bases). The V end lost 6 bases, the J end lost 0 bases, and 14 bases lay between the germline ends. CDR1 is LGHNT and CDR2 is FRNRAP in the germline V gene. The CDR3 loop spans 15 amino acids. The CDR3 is CASGLTQGMNTEAFF. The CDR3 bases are TGTGCTAGTGGGTTGACGCAGGGGATGAACACTGAAGCTTTCTTT. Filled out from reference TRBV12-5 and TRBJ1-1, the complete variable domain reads DARVTQTPRHKVTEMGQEVTMRCQPILGHNTVFWYRQTMMQGLELLAYFRNRAPLDDSGMPKDRFSAEMPDATLATLKIQPSEPRDSAVYFCASGLTQGMNTEAFFGQGTRLTVV.

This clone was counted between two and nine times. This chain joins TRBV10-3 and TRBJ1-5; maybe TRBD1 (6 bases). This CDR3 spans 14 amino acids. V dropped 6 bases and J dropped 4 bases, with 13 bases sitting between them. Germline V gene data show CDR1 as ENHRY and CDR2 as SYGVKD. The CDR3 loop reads CAISPGGGNQPQHF. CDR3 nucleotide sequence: TGTGCCATCAGCCCCGGGGGCGGTAATCAGCCCCAGCATTTT.

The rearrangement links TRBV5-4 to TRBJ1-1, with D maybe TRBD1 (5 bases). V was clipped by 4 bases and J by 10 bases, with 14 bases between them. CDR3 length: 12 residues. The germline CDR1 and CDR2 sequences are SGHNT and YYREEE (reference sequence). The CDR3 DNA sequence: TGTGCCAGCAGCCGAATTGACAGTGGAGCTTTCTTT. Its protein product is CASSRIDSGAFF.

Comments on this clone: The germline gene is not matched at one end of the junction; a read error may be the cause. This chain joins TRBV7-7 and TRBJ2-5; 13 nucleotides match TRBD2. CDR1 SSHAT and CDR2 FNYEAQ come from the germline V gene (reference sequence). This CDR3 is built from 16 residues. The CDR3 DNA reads TGTGCTAGCAGCCGAACTAGCGGGGGGGCCCGCGAGACCCAGTACTTC. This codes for CASSRTSGGARETQYF.

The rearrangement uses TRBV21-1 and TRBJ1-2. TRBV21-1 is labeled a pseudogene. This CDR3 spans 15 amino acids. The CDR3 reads CASSKERTGSYGYTF. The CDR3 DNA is TGTGCCAGCAGCAAAGAACGAACCGGGTCCTATGGCTACACCTTC.

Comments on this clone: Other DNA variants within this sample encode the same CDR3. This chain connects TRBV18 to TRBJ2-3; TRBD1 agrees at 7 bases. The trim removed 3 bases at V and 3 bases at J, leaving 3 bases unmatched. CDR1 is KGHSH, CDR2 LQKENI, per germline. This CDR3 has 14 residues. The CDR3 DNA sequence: TGTGCCAGCTCACCGCGACAGGGTACAGATACGCAGTATTTT. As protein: CASSPRQGTDTQYF. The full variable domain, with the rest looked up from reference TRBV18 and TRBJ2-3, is NAGVMQNPRHLVRRRGQEARLRCSPMKGHSHVYWYRQLPEEGLKFMVYLQKENIIDESGMPKERFSAEFPKEGPSILRIQQVVRGDSAAYFCASSPRQGTDTQYFGPGTRLTVL.

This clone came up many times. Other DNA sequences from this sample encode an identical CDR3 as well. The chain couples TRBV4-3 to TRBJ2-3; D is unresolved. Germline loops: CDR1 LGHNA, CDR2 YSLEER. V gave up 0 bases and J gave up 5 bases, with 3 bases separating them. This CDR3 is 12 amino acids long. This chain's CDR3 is CASSQEGDTQYF. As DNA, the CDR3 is TGCGCCAGCAGCCAAGAGGGAGATACGCAGTATTTT.

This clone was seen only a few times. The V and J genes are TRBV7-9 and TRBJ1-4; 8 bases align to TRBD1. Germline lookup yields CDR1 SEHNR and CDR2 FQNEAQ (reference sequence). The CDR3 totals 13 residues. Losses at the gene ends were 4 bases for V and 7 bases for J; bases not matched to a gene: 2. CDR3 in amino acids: CASSYGQGEKLFF. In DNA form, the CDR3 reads TGTGCCAGCAGCTATGGACAGGGTGAAAAACTGTTTTTT. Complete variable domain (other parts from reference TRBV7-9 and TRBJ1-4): DTGVSQNPRHKITKRGQNVTFRCDPISEHNRLYWYRQTLGQGPEFLTYFQNEAQLEKSRLLSDRFSAERPKGSFSTLEIQRTEQGDSAMYLCASSYGQGEKLFFGSGTQLSVL.

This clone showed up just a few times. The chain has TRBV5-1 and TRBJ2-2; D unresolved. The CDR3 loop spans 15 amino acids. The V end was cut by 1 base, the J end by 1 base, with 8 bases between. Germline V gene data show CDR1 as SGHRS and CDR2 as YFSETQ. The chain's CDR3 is CASSLTPLNTGELFF. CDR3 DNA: TGCGCCAGCAGCTTGACACCGCTGAACACCGGGGAGCTGTTTTTT.

DNA of the CDR3: TGCGCCAGCAGCTTAGGAGTGAACACTGAAGCTTTCTTT. This translates into CASSLGVNTEAFF. V and J are TRBV5-1 and TRBJ1-1; no clear D gene. V lost 2 bases and J lost 0, with 5 bases in between. The CDR3 extends over 13 amino acids. CDR1 is SGHRS and CDR2 is YFSETQ in the germline V gene.

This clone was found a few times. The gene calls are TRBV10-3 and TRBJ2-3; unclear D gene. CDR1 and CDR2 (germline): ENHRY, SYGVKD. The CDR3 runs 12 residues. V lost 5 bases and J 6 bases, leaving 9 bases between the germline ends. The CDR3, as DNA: TGTGCCATCAGTCGATTGAGGGATACGCAGTATTTT. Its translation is CAISRLRDTQYF.

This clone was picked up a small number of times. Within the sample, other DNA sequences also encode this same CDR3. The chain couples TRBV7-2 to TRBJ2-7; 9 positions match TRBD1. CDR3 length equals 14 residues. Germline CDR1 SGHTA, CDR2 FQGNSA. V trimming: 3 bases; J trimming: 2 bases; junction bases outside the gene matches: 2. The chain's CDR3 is CASSLGQGTYEQYF. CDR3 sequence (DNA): TGTGCCAGCAGCTTGGGACAGGGTACCTACGAGCAGTACTTC.